The following is a T cell receptor (beta chain) sequence with its context. As yet, its antigen is unknown. The CDR3 covers 13 residues. The V gene end was trimmed by 2 bases and the J gene end by 7 bases; junction bases not matched to a gene: 3. CDR1 and CDR2 from the germline V gene are SGHTA and FQGNSA. This entry is derived from a study of monozygotic twins with cystic fibrosis. Only in-frame clones appear in the TCRdb table, and some are missing; sequencing was by immunoSEQ multiplex PCR. Here the sample spans around 17,000 clones, around 96% being singletons. Study observations and caveats: The repertoire was suggested to be naive-dominated, clonality median approximately 0.0098.

This TCR derives from a girl aged 2 to 10 with cystic fibrosis. Source material: blood. The chain recombines TRBV7-2 with TRBJ1-2; 8 nucleotides align to TRBD1. CDR3 nucleotide sequence: TGTGCCAGCAGCTTATTGGACAGGGTTGGCTACACCTTC. Translation gives CASSLLDRVGYTF.